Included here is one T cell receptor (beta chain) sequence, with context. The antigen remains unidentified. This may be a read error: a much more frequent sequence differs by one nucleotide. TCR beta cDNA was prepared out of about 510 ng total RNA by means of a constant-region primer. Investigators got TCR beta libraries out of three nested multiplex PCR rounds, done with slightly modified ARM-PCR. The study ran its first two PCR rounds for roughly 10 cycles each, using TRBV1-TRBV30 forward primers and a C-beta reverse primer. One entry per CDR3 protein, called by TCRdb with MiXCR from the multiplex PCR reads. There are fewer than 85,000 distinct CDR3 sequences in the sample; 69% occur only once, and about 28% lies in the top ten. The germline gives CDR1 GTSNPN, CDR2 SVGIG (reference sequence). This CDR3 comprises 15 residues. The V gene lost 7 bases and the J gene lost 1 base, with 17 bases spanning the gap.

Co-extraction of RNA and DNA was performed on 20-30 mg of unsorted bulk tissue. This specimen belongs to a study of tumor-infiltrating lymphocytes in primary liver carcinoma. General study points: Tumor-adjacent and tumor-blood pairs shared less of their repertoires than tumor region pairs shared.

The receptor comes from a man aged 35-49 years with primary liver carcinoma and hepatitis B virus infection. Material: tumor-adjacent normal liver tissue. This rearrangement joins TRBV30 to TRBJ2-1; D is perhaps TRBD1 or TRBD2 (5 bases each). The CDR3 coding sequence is TGTGCCTTGAATCGGGACGGAGGATCCTACAATGAGCAGTTCTTC. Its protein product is CALNRDGGSYNEQFF.